A selection of T cell receptor beta chains follows, all from one sample in a study of blood T cell repertoires in COVID-19. Clones were read by immunoSEQ multiplex PCR, and TCRdb kept only the in-frame ones, dropping some. The table has 100,000 or so clones, roughly 70% seen once. The sequenced material came from peripheral blood. The receptors come from a woman over 75 with acute or convalescent COVID-19. The CDR3 runs from the conserved cysteine through the conserved F or W. Each record gives: D gene, clone size, J gene, V gene, CDR3 DNA, CDR3 protein. A D gene is named only where the DNA matches it firmly. Only some rows state a clone size, as once, few, many or a class for expanded clones.

d_call: -
clone_size: -
j_call: TRBJ1-1
v_call: TRBV5-1
cdr3_nt: TGCGCCAGCAGCCCGGGGACACTGAACACTGAAGCTTTCTTT
cdr3_aa: CASSPGTLNTEAFF

d_call: -
clone_size: -
j_call: TRBJ1-1
v_call: TRBV12-3/TRBV12-4
cdr3_nt: TGTGCCAGCAGTTTAAGTAGGGGTAGGGCTTTCTTT
cdr3_aa: CASSLSRGRAFF

d_call: TRBD1
clone_size: -
j_call: TRBJ1-1
v_call: TRBV5-1
cdr3_nt: TGCGCCAGCAGCTCGGGACAGGGAGGCACTGAAGCTTTCTTT
cdr3_aa: CASSSGQGGTEAFF

d_call: TRBD1
clone_size: -
j_call: TRBJ1-2
v_call: TRBV2
cdr3_nt: TGTGCCAGCAGTGTGACAGGGACTAACTATGGCTACACCTTC
cdr3_aa: CASSVTGTNYGYTF

d_call: -
clone_size: -
j_call: TRBJ2-1
v_call: TRBV7-8
cdr3_nt: TGTGCCAGCCAGCCGGCTGGGGGGTCGCCTAATGAGCAGTTCTTC
cdr3_aa: CASQPAGGSPNEQFF

d_call: -
clone_size: -
j_call: TRBJ2-7
v_call: TRBV25-1
cdr3_nt: TGTGCCAGCAGTGATTCCAGGGGCCCAGGGCAGTACTTC
cdr3_aa: CASSDSRGPGQYF

d_call: -
clone_size: -
j_call: TRBJ2-1
v_call: TRBV15
cdr3_nt: TGTGCCACCAGCAGAGATAACGGTGAGCAGTTCTTC
cdr3_aa: CATSRDNGEQFF

d_call: -
clone_size: few
j_call: TRBJ1-1
v_call: TRBV3-1/TRBV3-2
cdr3_nt: TGTGCCAGCAGCCAAGATATGGCGGCAGGGGACACTGAAGCTTTCTTT
cdr3_aa: CASSQDMAAGDTEAFF

d_call: TRBD1
clone_size: few
j_call: TRBJ1-3
v_call: TRBV4-3
cdr3_nt: TGCGCCAGCAGCCGTGACAGGGTAACTGGAAACACCATATATTTT
cdr3_aa: CASSRDRVTGNTIYF

d_call: -
clone_size: -
j_call: TRBJ2-3
v_call: TRBV19
cdr3_nt: TGTGCCAGTAGTACAGGCCCCACAGATACGCAGTATTTT
cdr3_aa: CASSTGPTDTQYF

d_call: TRBD1
clone_size: -
j_call: TRBJ2-1
v_call: TRBV18
cdr3_nt: TGTGCCAGCTCACCCGTAGGGACAGGGGCCGGCAATGAGCAGTTCTTC
cdr3_aa: CASSPVGTGAGNEQFF

d_call: TRBD1
clone_size: -
j_call: TRBJ1-4
v_call: TRBV5-1
cdr3_nt: TGCGCCAGCAGCTTGGTTGGCGGACAGGGTGGTGAAAAACTGTTTTTT
cdr3_aa: CASSLVGGQGGEKLFF

d_call: -
clone_size: -
j_call: TRBJ2-3
v_call: TRBV9
cdr3_nt: TGTGCCAGCAGCGTATTTCTTGGCCCCTCACGAGGAGATACGCAGTATTTT
cdr3_aa: CASSVFLGPSRGDTQYF

d_call: -
clone_size: -
j_call: TRBJ1-1
v_call: TRBV14
cdr3_nt: TGTGCCAGCAGCCGATCCTACCAGGGCTCTGAAGCTTTCTTT
cdr3_aa: CASSRSYQGSEAFF

d_call: -
clone_size: -
j_call: TRBJ1-5
v_call: TRBV3-1/TRBV3-2
cdr3_nt: TGTGCCAGCAGCAAGCCGGGAGAAGAGCCCCAGCATTTT
cdr3_aa: CASSKPGEEPQHF

d_call: -
clone_size: few
j_call: TRBJ1-1
v_call: TRBV11-3
cdr3_nt: TGTGCCAGCAGCTGGGGCGGGAGGAACACTGAAGCTTTCTTT
cdr3_aa: CASSWGGRNTEAFF

d_call: TRBD1
clone_size: few
j_call: TRBJ2-3
v_call: TRBV18
cdr3_nt: TGTGCCAGCTCTCGATTTGACAGGGTTGGAGATACGCAGTATTTT
cdr3_aa: CASSRFDRVGDTQYF

d_call: -
clone_size: few
j_call: TRBJ1-2
v_call: TRBV19
cdr3_nt: TGTGCCAGTAGTACCAGGGGCCGACCTAACTATGGCTACACCTTC
cdr3_aa: CASSTRGRPNYGYTF

d_call: -
clone_size: -
j_call: TRBJ2-3
v_call: TRBV9
cdr3_nt: TGTGCCAGCAGCGTAGGGCAGGGAAGGATCGATACGCAGTATTTT
cdr3_aa: CASSVGQGRIDTQYF

d_call: -
clone_size: -
j_call: TRBJ2-7
v_call: TRBV4-3
cdr3_nt: TGCGCCAGCAGCCATAGCGCTACCGGGGAAAGGTACGAGCAGTACTTC
cdr3_aa: CASSHSATGERYEQYF

d_call: -
clone_size: -
j_call: TRBJ1-1
v_call: TRBV6-6
cdr3_nt: TGTGCCAGCAGTTACGGCAGGCAGGGTGAAGCTTTCTTT
cdr3_aa: CASSYGRQGEAFF

d_call: TRBD2
clone_size: once
j_call: TRBJ2-1
v_call: TRBV7-9
cdr3_nt: TGTGCCAGCAGCCCCCCGCTAGCGGGGGAGCTGCATGAGCAGTTCTTC
cdr3_aa: CASSPPLAGELHEQFF

d_call: -
clone_size: -
j_call: TRBJ1-1
v_call: TRBV18
cdr3_nt: TGTGCCAGCTCACCAATATCCGGCGGGAACACTGAAGCTTTCTTT
cdr3_aa: CASSPISGGNTEAFF

d_call: -
clone_size: -
j_call: TRBJ1-1
v_call: TRBV15
cdr3_nt: TGTGCCACCAGCAGAGGGGGGGTGGGTACTGAAGCTTTCTTT
cdr3_aa: CATSRGGVGTEAFF

d_call: -
clone_size: -
j_call: TRBJ2-3
v_call: TRBV5-1
cdr3_nt: TGCGCCAGCAGCTTACTGGGAGGCACAGATACGCAGTATTTT
cdr3_aa: CASSLLGGTDTQYF

d_call: TRBD2
clone_size: few
j_call: TRBJ2-7
v_call: TRBV28
cdr3_nt: TGTGCCAGCACCCCCGGGACTAGCTTGTACGAGCAGTACTTC
cdr3_aa: CASTPGTSLYEQYF

d_call: -
clone_size: -
j_call: TRBJ1-2
v_call: TRBV6-5
cdr3_nt: TGTGCCAGCAGTTACACCAGGGTCCCTAGCTATGGCTACACCTTC
cdr3_aa: CASSYTRVPSYGYTF

d_call: -
clone_size: -
j_call: TRBJ2-3
v_call: TRBV12-3/TRBV12-4
cdr3_nt: TGTGCCAGCAGTTTCCAAGCGACAGATACGCAGTATTTT
cdr3_aa: CASSFQATDTQYF

d_call: TRBD2
clone_size: -
j_call: TRBJ2-7
v_call: TRBV6-2/TRBV6-3
cdr3_nt: TGTGCCAGCAGTTACGGTCTAGCGGGGACCTACGAGCAGTACTTC
cdr3_aa: CASSYGLAGTYEQYF

d_call: -
clone_size: -
j_call: TRBJ1-3
v_call: TRBV3-1/TRBV3-2
cdr3_nt: TGTGCCAGCAGCCACTACAGGGATTCTGGAAACACCATATATTTT
cdr3_aa: CASSHYRDSGNTIYF

d_call: -
clone_size: -
j_call: TRBJ1-4
v_call: TRBV27
cdr3_nt: TGTGCCAGCAGTAACTACGGAGGAACTAATGAAAAACTGTTTTTT
cdr3_aa: CASSNYGGTNEKLFF

d_call: TRBD2
clone_size: -
j_call: TRBJ2-5
v_call: TRBV10-3
cdr3_nt: TGTGCCATCAGCCGCGGGGGGACGGAGGAGGAGACCCAGTACTTC
cdr3_aa: CAISRGGTEEETQYF

d_call: -
clone_size: -
j_call: TRBJ1-2
v_call: TRBV7-2
cdr3_nt: TGTGCCAGCAGCCCTGACAGGTACTATGGCTACACCTTC
cdr3_aa: CASSPDRYYGYTF

d_call: -
clone_size: -
j_call: TRBJ1-1
v_call: TRBV6-1
cdr3_nt: TGTGCCAGCAGTACCGACGGCAGCGGAACTGAAGCTTTCTTT
cdr3_aa: CASSTDGSGTEAFF

d_call: -
clone_size: -
j_call: TRBJ1-4
v_call: TRBV10-3
cdr3_nt: TGTGCCATCAGTGATCCAGGAACTAATGAAAAACTGTTTTTT
cdr3_aa: CAISDPGTNEKLFF

d_call: -
clone_size: -
j_call: TRBJ1-1
v_call: TRBV9
cdr3_nt: TGTGCCAGCAGCGTAGATTTGGGAGTCACTGAAGCTTTCTTT
cdr3_aa: CASSVDLGVTEAFF

d_call: -
clone_size: -
j_call: TRBJ1-2
v_call: TRBV29-1
cdr3_nt: TGCAGCGTTTATGGAGGGGCCGGTGGATATGGCTACACCTTC
cdr3_aa: CSVYGGAGGYGYTF

d_call: -
clone_size: -
j_call: TRBJ1-6
v_call: TRBV3-1/TRBV3-2
cdr3_nt: TGTGCCAGCAGCCAAGAGAGGGATTCACCCCTCCACTTT
cdr3_aa: CASSQERDSPLHF

d_call: TRBD1
clone_size: -
j_call: TRBJ2-2
v_call: TRBV6-4
cdr3_nt: TGTGCCAGCAGCAGTATACAGGGGGCGGACACCGGGGAGCTGTTTTTT
cdr3_aa: CASSSIQGADTGELFF

d_call: -
clone_size: -
j_call: TRBJ1-2
v_call: TRBV5-4
cdr3_nt: TGTGCCAGCAGCCCGCCCCAGGGACTGAACTATGGCTACACCTTC
cdr3_aa: CASSPPQGLNYGYTF

d_call: -
clone_size: -
j_call: TRBJ1-2
v_call: TRBV2
cdr3_nt: TGTGCCAGCAGTGCTTCCTATGGCTACACCTTC
cdr3_aa: CASSASYGYTF

d_call: -
clone_size: -
j_call: TRBJ1-6
v_call: TRBV28
cdr3_nt: TGTGCCAGCAGGAATAAGAAGCTACGGGAGGGTAATTCACCCCTCCACTTT
cdr3_aa: CASRNKKLREGNSPLHF

d_call: TRBD1
clone_size: -
j_call: TRBJ1-2
v_call: TRBV30
cdr3_nt: TGTGCCTGGAGTCGACTGACAGGGGCACGGGATGGCTACACCTTC
cdr3_aa: CAWSRLTGARDGYTF

d_call: TRBD2
clone_size: -
j_call: TRBJ2-6
v_call: TRBV15
cdr3_nt: TGTGCCACCAGCAGAGGAGGGGAGGGTTACTCTGGGGCCAACGTCCTGACTTTC
cdr3_aa: CATSRGGEGYSGANVLTF

d_call: TRBD1
clone_size: -
j_call: TRBJ2-7
v_call: TRBV6-2/TRBV6-3
cdr3_nt: TGTGCCAGCAGTTCCCCCGGGACAGGGTACTACGAGCAGTACTTC
cdr3_aa: CASSSPGTGYYEQYF